The source of this T cell receptor (beta chain) is a study of post-analysis software for immune sequencing data. Overall study findings and caveats: There were five or six TRBV segments more frequent in patients than controls, and TRBV5-6, TRBV5-1 and TRBV20-1 were among them.

Germline CDR1 DFQATT, CDR2 SNEGSKA (reference sequence). The CDR3 contains 12 residues. V lost 6 bases and J lost 4, with 11 bases in between. Notes on this clonotype: Its antigen is unknown.

Prepared libraries of TCR beta cDNA carried unique molecular identifiers. One entry per CDR3 protein results from TCRdb running MiXCR on the PCR reads. Of about 500,000 distinct CDR3 sequences listed, approximately 46% were seen once; the top ten hold 9.5% to 13%. V is TRBV20-1 and J is TRBJ2-3; D tentatively reads TRBD1 or TRBD2 (6 bases each). Material for sequencing was blood. This sequence was found in a girl between 10 and 17 years old with multiple sclerosis. The DNA of the CDR3 is TGCAGTGCGGACGGGGGCGCAGATACGCAGTATTTT. Its translation: CSADGGADTQYF.